The source of this TCR beta chain is a study of graft-versus-host responses after intestinal transplantation. Overall study context: Multivisceral, liver-intestinal, or isolated intestinal transplants were given to recipients.

The CDR3 totals 15 residues. V gave up 2 bases and J gave up 0 bases; unmatched junction bases: 1. Germline CDR1 is SGHRS and CDR2 is YFSETQ. Repertoires were generated with immunoSEQ multiplex PCR, while TCRdb's copy carries only in-frame clones and drops some. The sample records around 110,000 clones, 75% to 95% being singletons. About this clone: The target antigen is unknown.

The TCR was taken from a human donor who received an intestinal transplant. The V call is TRBV5-1, the J call TRBJ2-7; 11 nucleotides line up with TRBD2. Sequenced here: unstimulated CD4+ T cells sorted from spleen or lymph node cells, sampled before intestinal transplant. CDR3 DNA sequence: TGCGCCAGCAGCTTACTAGCGGGGGCCTCCTACGAGCAGTACTTC. Its protein is CASSLLAGASYEQYF. Based on the CDR3 plus reference TRBV5-1 and TRBJ2-7, the full variable domain is KAGVTQTPRYLIKTRGQQVTLSCSPISGHRSVSWYQQTPGQGLQFLFEYFSETQRNKGNFPGRFSGRQFSNSRSEMNVSTLELGDSALYLCASSLLAGASYEQYFGPGTRLTVT.